This T cell receptor (beta chain) was observed in a study of T cell clonality in common variable immunodeficiency. Study-wide results and caveats: In common variable immunodeficiency, TCR beta chains reportedly carried fewer deletions and N-nucleotide insertions.

Germline CDR1 is LNHDA and CDR2 is SQIVND (reference sequence). There are 16 residues in the CDR3. Unmatched junction bases numbered 8, after V lost 3 bases and J lost 5 bases. CVID and control samples used equivalent genomic DNA input. Clones were read by immunoSEQ multiplex PCR, and TCRdb kept only the in-frame ones, dropping some. The table lists approximately 29,000 clones, with no singletons. In this sample, this clone turned up many times. The antigen is undetermined. With the read ending 3 residues before the CDR3 end, the germline J gene is used to fill in that end. Patients and controls were mostly of Caucasian heritage. Replacement immunoglobulin had been given to every CVID subject for at least one year.

The rearrangement uses TRBV19 and TRBJ1-4; 8 positions agree with TRBD1. This TCR was sampled from a human donor with common variable immunodeficiency. Sequencing input: peripheral blood mononuclear cells. The DNA read from the CDR3 is TGTGCCAGTAGTATTGGACCGGGACAGGCGAATGAAAAA. It is translated as CASSIGPGQANEK. The entire CDR3 protein is CASSIGPGQANEKLFF.